What follows are 8 T cell receptor beta chains derived from one specimen sequenced in a study of molecular identifiers for immune sequencing clone quantification. TCRdb reanalysed the PCR reads using MiXCR and keeps one entry per CDR3 protein. The sample contains 250,000 to 350,000 distinct CDR3 sequences, about 20% of which appear only once. Sequenced sample: naive CD8+ T cells from blood, with Jurkat cell RNA spiked in. Subset of the sample: FACS-sorted CD8+CD4-CCR7+CD45RA+ naive T cells. These receptors all come from a human donor in good health. Some libraries in this study had Jurkat cell RNA spiked in.

This clonotype was recorded at least ten times. The V and J genes are TRBV6-5 and TRBJ2-7; unclear D gene. From germline, CDR1 is MNHEY and CDR2 SVGAGI. CDR3 length: 14 residues. Trimming stripped 0 bases from V and 4 bases from J, with 10 bases between. DNA of the CDR3: TGTGCCAGCAGTTACTCGATCGGGTGGTACGAGCAGTACTTC. Residues: CASSYSIGWYEQYF.

A word on this clonotype: A clone one base away is much larger, so this may be a read error. The J gene is TRBJ2-7, the V gene TRBV7-9; 7 nucleotides line up with TRBD1. This CDR3 contains 13 residues. Germline-derived CDR1 and CDR2 are SEHNR and FQNEAQ (reference sequence). The CDR3 nucleotides are TGTGCCAGCGTCGAGGGGGCCGGGTACGGGCAGTACTTC. As protein: CASVEGAGYGQYF.

V usage is TRBV19 and J usage is TRBJ2-1; 10 bases match TRBD2. The CDR3 has 14 residues. After removal of 8 bases from V and 8 bases from J, the junction contained 9 bases not matched to a gene. Germline lookup yields CDR1 LNHDA and CDR2 SQIVND (reference sequence). The CDR3 nucleotides are TGTGCCAGTGTCCCTAGCGGGAGAGCGTATGAGCAGTTCTTC. It is translated as CASVPSGRAYEQFF.

This clonotype was picked up one time. A much larger clonotype is one base distant, so this may be a read error. This rearrangement joins TRBV5-4 to TRBJ2-7; TRBD2 aligns across 10 bases. Germline V gene sequence: CDR1 SGHNT, CDR2 YYREEE (reference sequence). CDR3 size: 17 residues. The J segment lost 2 bases and the V segment lost 0 bases, leaving 8 bases of the junction unmatched. The CDR3 protein is CASSLATVAGGTYEQYF. In DNA, the CDR3 is TGTGCCAGCAGCTTGGCTACAGTAGCGGGGGGAACCTACGAGCAGTACTTC.

The chain employs TRBV27 and TRBJ2-1; D is perhaps TRBD1 (5 bases). Looked up from germline, CDR1 is MNHEY and CDR2 is SMNVEV (reference sequence). The CDR3 covers 14 residues. V dropped 7 bases and J dropped 7 bases, with 17 bases sitting between them. The CDR3 nucleotides are TGTGCCAGCAATACATGGGGCGATGTAAATGAGCAGTTCTTC. Amino acid sequence: CASNTWGDVNEQFF.

The table lists this clonotype with many counts. V gene TRBV2 combines with J gene TRBJ1-1; D is undetermined. The CDR3 runs 13 residues. CDR1 is SNHLY and CDR2 is FYNNEI in the germline V gene. V was shortened by 3 bases and J by 5 bases, with 10 bases between the two germline ends. DNA for the CDR3: TGTGCCAGCAGTGAGGGGAGTCGGACTGAAGCTTTCTTT. Translated, it gives CASSEGSRTEAFF.

To note about this clonotype: A clone one base away is much larger, so this may be a read error. This sequence joins TRBV12-3 or TRBV12-4 and TRBJ2-1; D may be TRBD2 (7 bases). V was pared by 3 bases and J by 7 bases, with 25 bases between. The CDR3 spans 18 residues. CDR3 protein: CASSFIGGGGGVRNEQFF. CDR3 nucleotide sequence: TGTGCCAGCAGTTTCATAGGGGGGGGGGGGGGCGTTAGGAATGAGCAGTTCTTC.

About this clonotype: A much larger clone lies one base from this, so it may be a read error. The chain has TRBV7-9 and TRBJ1-1, with unresolved D. The V end lost 5 bases, the J end lost 5 bases, and 12 bases lay between the germline ends. The CDR3 consists of 13 residues. Germline V gene lookup returns CDR1 SEHNR and CDR2 FQNEAQ (reference sequence). The CDR3 protein is CASSELRGTEAFF. The CDR3 nucleotides are TGTGCCAGCAGCGAACTGCGCGGTACTGAAGCTTTCTTT.